This T cell receptor beta chain comes out of a study of early T cells in non-severe SARS-CoV-2 infection. Study summary: The input, bulk RNA from unsorted whole blood, was sequenced, and chains were unpaired.

In TCRdb, the 5' RACE reads were re-called with MiXCR into one record per CDR3 protein. The table shows about 48,000 distinct CDR3 sequences, with about 6.2% occurring only once. Comments on this clonotype: Antigen: not known.

Study-wide results and caveats: There was a bias toward anti-spike CD8 responses in VDJdb matching, which missed private and CD4 specificities.

The clonotype originates from an adult who was a healthcare worker with PCR-confirmed SARS-CoV-2 infection or an uninfected control (not recorded which). This specimen was whole blood, taken at baseline.

CDR3 loop: CASSFGPEQYF. In DNA, the CDR3 is TGTGCCAGCAGTTTCGGACCAGAGCAGTACTTC. The V gene is TRBV6-2 or TRBV6-3, the J gene TRBJ2-7; D is unclear. The CDR3 has 11 residues. Germline V gene sequence: CDR1 MNHEY, CDR2 SVGEGT. V shed 4 bases and J shed 7 bases, with 8 bases lying between them.